This record covers a single TCR beta chain. This may be a read error, as it is one base from a much larger clone. This CDR3 comprises 17 residues. CDR1 is SNHLY, CDR2 FYNNEI, per germline. Donation came from healthy HIV-negative adults that had no recent acute infections or vaccinations. This sample was taken from a study of shared clonotypes between healthy human individuals. Execution of the assay was at deep level. Repertoires were generated with immunoSEQ multiplex PCR, while TCRdb's copy carries only in-frame clones and drops some. Counted here are hundreds of thousands of clones, 70% to 80% occurring once; the ten biggest clones make up 13%.

The sequencing input was PBMCs. The gene calls are TRBV2 and TRBJ1-1, with 8 bases identical to TRBD1. This TCR derives from a middle-aged woman in good health. Some clones in this sample may be carry-over from other donors' samples. CDR3 residues: CASSDQGRGPGNTEACF. In nucleotides, the CDR3 is TGTGCCAGCAGTGATCAGGGCAGGGGGCCTGGGAACACTGAAGCTTGCTTT.